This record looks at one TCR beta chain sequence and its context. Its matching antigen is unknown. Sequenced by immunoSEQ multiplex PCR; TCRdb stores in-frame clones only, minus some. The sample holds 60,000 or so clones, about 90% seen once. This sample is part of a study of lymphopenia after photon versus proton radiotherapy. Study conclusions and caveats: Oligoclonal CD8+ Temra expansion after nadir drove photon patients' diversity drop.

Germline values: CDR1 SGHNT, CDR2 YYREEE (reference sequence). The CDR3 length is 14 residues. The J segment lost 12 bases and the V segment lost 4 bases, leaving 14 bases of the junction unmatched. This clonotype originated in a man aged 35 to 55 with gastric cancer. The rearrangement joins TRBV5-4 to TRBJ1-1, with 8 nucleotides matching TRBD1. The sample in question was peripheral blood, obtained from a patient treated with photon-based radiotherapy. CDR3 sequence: CASSDGTGGSWSFF. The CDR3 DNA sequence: TGTGCCAGCAGCGACGGGACAGGTGGATCGTGGTCTTTCTTT. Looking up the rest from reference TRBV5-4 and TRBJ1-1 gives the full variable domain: ETGVTQSPTHLIKTRGQQVTLRCSSQSGHNTVSWYQQALGQGPQFIFQYYREEENGRGNFPPRFSGLQFPNYSSELNVNALELDDSALYLCASSDGTGGSWSFFGQGTRLTVV.